This T cell receptor beta chain is from a study of shared clonotypes between healthy human individuals. Study-wide points: Memory subsets generally showed smaller estimated richness than naive subsets did.

Worth noting for this clone: The antigen remains undetermined. This same CDR3 is encoded by further DNA sequences in the sample.

Per the study methods: Junction-only immunoSEQ data arrived without quality scores, meaning filtering differed. The data were produced by immunoSEQ multiplex PCR, yet TCRdb's version contains in-frame clones alone and is incomplete. The V and J calls and the clone size are those of that table, but D and trimming were determined from the DNA. The repertoire includes hundreds of thousands of clones, nearly 97% of them detected once, and 0.09% to 0.13% sits in the top ten. Germline V gene sequence: CDR1 SGHAT, CDR2 FQDESV (reference sequence). CDR3 size: 15 residues. Unmatched junction bases numbered 3, after V lost 0 bases and J lost 1 base. Naivety among CD8 cells was defined by CD45RO negativity and positive CCR7 selection, thereby excluding terminally differentiated effector memory CD45RA+ cells.

Sequenced: naive CD8+ T cells sorted from blood. The chain employs TRBV11-1 and TRBJ2-7, with TRBD1 matching over 7 bases. The receptor was isolated from a woman between 25 and 40 years old in good health. CDR3: CASSLAGTESYEQYF. In DNA form, the CDR3 reads TGTGCCAGCAGCTTAGCCGGGACAGAGTCCTACGAGCAGTACTTC.